This passage covers 11 T cell receptor beta chains from one sample sequenced in a study of cytomegalovirus exposure and HLA in healthy donors. This table comes from immunoSEQ multiplex PCR, and its TCRdb copy is limited to in-frame clones, with some not included. This table has approximately 60,000 clones, approximately 95% appearing once. Input material: PBMCs. The receptors were gathered from a woman under 30 in good health and CMV-seropositive.

CDR3 nucleotides: TGTGCCAGCAGCTCATATGGACTAGCGGCATTCAATGAGCAGTTCTTC. Protein: CASSSYGLAAFNEQFF. The chain uses TRBV7-9 and TRBJ2-1; 10 bases are shared with TRBD2. The CDR3 contains 16 residues. V was pared by 4 bases and J by 6 bases, with 9 bases of the junction left unmatched. Germline V lookup: CDR1 SEHNR, CDR2 FQNEAQ (reference sequence).

In its sample, this clone was seen once. The chain couples TRBV19 to TRBJ1-6; 7 bases line up with TRBD1. CDR3 size: 13 residues. Germline lookup yields CDR1 LNHDA and CDR2 SQIVND (reference sequence). Trimming took 7 bases from V and 6 from J; bases not matched to a gene: 3. The CDR3 DNA reads TGTGCCAGTATGGGGGACAGTAATTCACCCCTCCACTTT. This translates into CASMGDSNSPLHF.

The genes are TRBV6-1 and TRBJ2-7; TRBD2 aligns across 8 bases. This CDR3 comprises 14 residues. J lost 3 bases, V lost 4 bases, and 5 bases had no gene match. The germline gives CDR1 MNHNS, CDR2 SASEGT. CDR3 sequence: CASSGLAGHYEQYF. The CDR3 DNA reads as TGTGCCAGCAGTGGATTAGCGGGACACTACGAGCAGTACTTC.

The V call is TRBV7-9, the J call TRBJ2-1; 7 nucleotides agree with TRBD1. V trimming: 5 bases; J trimming: 7 bases; junction bases outside the gene matches: 11. CDR1 and CDR2 from the germline V gene are SEHNR and FQNEAQ (reference sequence). The CDR3 runs to 15 residues. The CDR3 loop is CASSQGQVAWNEQFF. The CDR3 nucleotides are TGTGCCAGCAGCCAAGGACAGGTCGCGTGGAATGAGCAGTTCTTC.

V and J are TRBV30 and TRBJ1-3, with 9 bases lining up with TRBD1. This CDR3 is built from 14 residues. Per germline, CDR1 GTSNPN and CDR2 SVGIG (reference sequence). Unmatched junction bases numbered 8, after V lost 7 bases and J lost 4 bases. CDR3 region: CAFQRTGDGNTIYF. The CDR3 DNA follows: TGTGCCTTTCAACGGACAGGGGACGGAAACACCATATATTTT.

The sample holds a few counts of this clone. DNA for the CDR3: TGTGCCTGGAGCCCTAACGGTAATGAAAAACTGTTTTTT. Its protein is CAWSPNGNEKLFF. The genes are TRBV30 and TRBJ1-4; D unresolved. The V end lost 3 bases, the J end lost 4 bases, and 9 bases lay between the germline ends. This CDR3 has 13 residues. Per the germline V gene, CDR1 is GTSNPN and CDR2 is SVGIG (reference sequence).

The V and J genes are TRBV11-2 and TRBJ2-2, with D possibly TRBD2 on 6 matching bases. This CDR3 contains 15 residues. V gave up 3 bases and J gave up 3 bases, with 11 bases separating them. Germline V CDR1 and CDR2: SGHAT, FQNNGV. Here the CDR3 reads CASSFRLGDTGELFF. As DNA, the CDR3 is TGTGCCAGCAGCTTTAGACTAGGGGACACCGGGGAGCTGTTTTTT.

The V gene is TRBV6-5, the J gene TRBJ1-6, with TRBD1 as a possible D gene (6 bases). CDR1 is MNHEY and CDR2 is SVGAGI in the germline V gene. V dropped 6 bases and J dropped 7 bases, with 16 bases sitting between them. This CDR3 has 15 amino acids. The CDR3 is CASSSPGQRNSPLHF. The CDR3 DNA is TGTGCCAGCAGCAGTCCGGGACAAAGAAATTCACCCCTCCACTTT.

The V gene is TRBV9, the J gene TRBJ2-5, with D tentatively TRBD2 (6 bases). The CDR3 runs 15 residues. The V gene lost 0 bases and the J gene lost 5 bases, with 14 bases spanning the gap. Germline V CDR1 and CDR2: SGDLS, YYNGEE. The CDR3 reads CASSVGGGTGETQYF. The CDR3 DNA reads TGTGCCAGCAGCGTAGGTGGCGGGACGGGGGAGACCCAGTACTTC.

J is TRBJ1-1 and V is TRBV6-5; the D is unclear. This CDR3 is 14 amino acids long. The germline CDR1 and CDR2 sequences are MNHEY and SVGAGI. V shed 2 bases and J shed 6 bases, with 13 bases lying between them. The CDR3 DNA reads as TGTGCCAGCAGTTACCCTGGTTCCCGGGCTGAAGCTTTCTTT. Its translation: CASSYPGSRAEAFF.

The gene calls are TRBV9 and TRBJ2-1; the match to TRBD1 covers 8 bases. This CDR3 spans 17 amino acids. J lost 7 bases, V lost 0 bases, and 12 bases had no gene match. Germline-derived CDR1 and CDR2 are SGDLS and YYNGEE. The CDR3, as DNA: TGTGCCAGCAGCGTAGGAAGTAGTGCAGGGGGCCAAAATGAGCAGTTCTTC. This sequence encodes CASSVGSSAGGQNEQFF. The entire variable domain, with the rest obtained from reference TRBV9 and TRBJ2-1, is as follows: DSGVTQTPKHLITATGQRVTLRCSPRSGDLSVYWYQQSLDQGLQFLIQYYNGEERAKGNILERFSAQQFPDLHSELNLSSLELGDSALYFCASSVGSSAGGQNEQFFGPGTRLTVL.